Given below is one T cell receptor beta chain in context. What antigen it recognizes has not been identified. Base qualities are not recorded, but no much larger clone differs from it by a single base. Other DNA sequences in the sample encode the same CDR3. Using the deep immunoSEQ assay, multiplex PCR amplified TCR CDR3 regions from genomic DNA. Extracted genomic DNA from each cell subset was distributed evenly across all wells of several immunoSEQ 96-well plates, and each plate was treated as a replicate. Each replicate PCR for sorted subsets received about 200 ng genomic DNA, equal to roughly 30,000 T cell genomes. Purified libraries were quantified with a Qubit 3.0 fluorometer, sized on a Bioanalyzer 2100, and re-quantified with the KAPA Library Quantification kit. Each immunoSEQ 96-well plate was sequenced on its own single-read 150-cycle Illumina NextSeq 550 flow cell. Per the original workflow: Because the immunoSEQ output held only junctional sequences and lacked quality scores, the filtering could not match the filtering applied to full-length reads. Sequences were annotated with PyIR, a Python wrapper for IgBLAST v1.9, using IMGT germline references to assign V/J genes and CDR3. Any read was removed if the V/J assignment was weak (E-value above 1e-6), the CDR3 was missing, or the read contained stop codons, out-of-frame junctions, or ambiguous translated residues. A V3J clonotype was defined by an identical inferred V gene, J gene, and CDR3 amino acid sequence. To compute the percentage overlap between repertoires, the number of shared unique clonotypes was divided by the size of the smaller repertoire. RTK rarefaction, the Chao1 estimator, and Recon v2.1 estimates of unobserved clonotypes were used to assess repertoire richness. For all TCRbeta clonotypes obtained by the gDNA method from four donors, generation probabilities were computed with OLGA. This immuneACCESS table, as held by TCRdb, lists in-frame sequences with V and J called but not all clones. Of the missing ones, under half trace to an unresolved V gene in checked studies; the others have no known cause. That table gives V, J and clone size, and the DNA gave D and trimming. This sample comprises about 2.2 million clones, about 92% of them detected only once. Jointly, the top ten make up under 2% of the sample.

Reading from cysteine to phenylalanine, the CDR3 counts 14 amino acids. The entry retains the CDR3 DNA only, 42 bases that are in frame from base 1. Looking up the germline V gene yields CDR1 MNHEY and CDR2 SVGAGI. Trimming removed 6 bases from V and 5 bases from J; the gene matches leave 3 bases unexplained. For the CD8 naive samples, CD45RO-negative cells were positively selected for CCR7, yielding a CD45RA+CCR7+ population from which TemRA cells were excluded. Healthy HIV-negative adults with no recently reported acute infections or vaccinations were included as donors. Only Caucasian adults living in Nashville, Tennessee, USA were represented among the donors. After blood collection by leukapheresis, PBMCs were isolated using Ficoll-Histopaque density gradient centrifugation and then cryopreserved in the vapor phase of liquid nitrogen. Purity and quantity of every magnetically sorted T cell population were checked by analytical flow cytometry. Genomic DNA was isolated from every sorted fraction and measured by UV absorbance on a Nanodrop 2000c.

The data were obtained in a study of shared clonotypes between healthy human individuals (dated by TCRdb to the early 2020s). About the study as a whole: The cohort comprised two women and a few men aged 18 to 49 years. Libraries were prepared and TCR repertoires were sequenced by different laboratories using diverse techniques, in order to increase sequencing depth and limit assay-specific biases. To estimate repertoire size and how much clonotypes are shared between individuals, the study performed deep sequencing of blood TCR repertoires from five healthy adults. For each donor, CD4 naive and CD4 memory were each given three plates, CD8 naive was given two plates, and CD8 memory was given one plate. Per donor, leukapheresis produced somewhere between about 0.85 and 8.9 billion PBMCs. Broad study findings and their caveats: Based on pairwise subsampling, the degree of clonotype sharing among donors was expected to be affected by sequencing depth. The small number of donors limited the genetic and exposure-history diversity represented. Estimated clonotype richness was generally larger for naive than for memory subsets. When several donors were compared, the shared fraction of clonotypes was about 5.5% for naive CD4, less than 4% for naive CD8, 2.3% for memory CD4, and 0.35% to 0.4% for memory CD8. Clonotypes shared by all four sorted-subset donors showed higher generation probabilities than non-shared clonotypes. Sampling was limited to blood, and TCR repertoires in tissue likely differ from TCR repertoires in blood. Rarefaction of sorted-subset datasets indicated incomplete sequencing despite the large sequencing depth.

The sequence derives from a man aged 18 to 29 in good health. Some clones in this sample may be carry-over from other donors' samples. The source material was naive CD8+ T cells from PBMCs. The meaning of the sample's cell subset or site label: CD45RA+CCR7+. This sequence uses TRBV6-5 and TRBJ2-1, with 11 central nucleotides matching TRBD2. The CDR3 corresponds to CASRLAGAHNEQFF. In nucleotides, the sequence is TGTGCCAGCAGACTAGCGGGAGCTCACAATGAGCAGTTCTTC.